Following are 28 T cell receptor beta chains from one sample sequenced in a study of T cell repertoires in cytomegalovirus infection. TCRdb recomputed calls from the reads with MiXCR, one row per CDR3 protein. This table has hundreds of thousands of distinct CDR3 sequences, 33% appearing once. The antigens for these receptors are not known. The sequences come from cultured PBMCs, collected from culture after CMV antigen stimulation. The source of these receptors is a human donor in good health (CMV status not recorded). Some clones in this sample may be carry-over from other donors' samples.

Written as DNA, the CDR3 is TGTGCCAGCAGCCTCGGCCCGGGACAGGGGTCCGGGGAGCTGTTTTTT. It yields the protein CASSLGPGQGSGELFF. The rearrangement links TRBV7-6 to TRBJ2-2; 10 bases are shared with TRBD1. Germline loops: CDR1 SGHVS, CDR2 FNYEAQ. Trimming took 5 bases from V and 6 from J; bases not matched to a gene: 9. The CDR3 has 16 amino acids.

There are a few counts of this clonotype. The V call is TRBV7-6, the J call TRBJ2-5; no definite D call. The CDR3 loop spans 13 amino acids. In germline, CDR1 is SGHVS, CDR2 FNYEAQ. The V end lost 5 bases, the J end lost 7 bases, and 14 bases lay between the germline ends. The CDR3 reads CASSAGFRGTQYF. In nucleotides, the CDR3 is TGTGCCAGCAGCGCTGGGTTCCGTGGGACCCAGTACTTC.

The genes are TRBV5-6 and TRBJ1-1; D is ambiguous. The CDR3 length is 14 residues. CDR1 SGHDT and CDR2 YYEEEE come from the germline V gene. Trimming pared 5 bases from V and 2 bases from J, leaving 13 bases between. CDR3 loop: CASSLTSPNTEAFF. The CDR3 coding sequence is TGTGCCAGCAGTTTAACAAGCCCAAACACTGAAGCTTTCTTT.

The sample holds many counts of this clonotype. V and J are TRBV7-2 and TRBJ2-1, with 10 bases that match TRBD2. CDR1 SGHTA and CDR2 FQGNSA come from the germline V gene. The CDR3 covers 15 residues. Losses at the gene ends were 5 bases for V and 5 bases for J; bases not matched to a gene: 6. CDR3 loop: CASSQGLAVNNEQFF. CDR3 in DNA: TGTGCCAGCAGCCAAGGACTAGCGGTAAACAATGAGCAGTTCTTC.

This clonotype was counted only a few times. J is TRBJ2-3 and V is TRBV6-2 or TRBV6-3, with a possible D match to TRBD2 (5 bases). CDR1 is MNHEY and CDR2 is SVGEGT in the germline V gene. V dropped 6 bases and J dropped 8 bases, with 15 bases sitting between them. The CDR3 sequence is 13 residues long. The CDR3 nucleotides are TGTGCCAGCAGGAGCGCCGGAGGAGTTACGCAGTATTTT. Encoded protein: CASRSAGGVTQYF.

DNA of the CDR3: TGTGCCAGCAGCTTAGTCAGTGACGAGACCCAGTACTTC. It specifies CASSLVSDETQYF. This sequence joins TRBV7-6 and TRBJ2-5, with unresolved D. This CDR3 region has 13 residues. The germline CDR1 and CDR2 sequences are SGHVS and FNYEAQ. Between the trimmed V and J ends, which lost 1 base and 5 bases, there was a span of 8 bases.

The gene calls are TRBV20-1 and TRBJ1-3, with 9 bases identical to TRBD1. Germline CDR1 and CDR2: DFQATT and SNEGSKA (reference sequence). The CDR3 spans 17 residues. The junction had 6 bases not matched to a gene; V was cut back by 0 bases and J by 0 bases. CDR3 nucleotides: TGCAGTGCTAGAGATTGGACAGGGGATAACTCTGGAAACACCATATATTTT. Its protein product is CSARDWTGDNSGNTIYF.

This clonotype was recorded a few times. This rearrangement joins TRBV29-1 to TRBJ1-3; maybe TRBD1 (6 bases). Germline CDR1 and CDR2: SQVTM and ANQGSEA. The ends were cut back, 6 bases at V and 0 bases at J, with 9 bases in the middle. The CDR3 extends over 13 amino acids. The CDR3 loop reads CSVQGTSGNTIYF. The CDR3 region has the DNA TGCAGCGTACAGGGAACCTCTGGAAACACCATATATTTT.

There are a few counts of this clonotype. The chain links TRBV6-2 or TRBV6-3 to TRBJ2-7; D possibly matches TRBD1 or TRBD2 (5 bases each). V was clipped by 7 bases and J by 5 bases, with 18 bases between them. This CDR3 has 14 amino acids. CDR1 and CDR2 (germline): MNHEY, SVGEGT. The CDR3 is CASIPWRGAHEQYF. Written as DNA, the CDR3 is TGTGCCAGCATTCCTTGGAGAGGGGCCCACGAGCAGTACTTC.

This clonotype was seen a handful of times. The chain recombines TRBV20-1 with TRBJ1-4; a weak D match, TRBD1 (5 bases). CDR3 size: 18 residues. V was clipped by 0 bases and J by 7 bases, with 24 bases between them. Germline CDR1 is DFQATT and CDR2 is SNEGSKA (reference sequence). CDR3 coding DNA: TGCAGTGCTAGAGATCGGGGTCAGGGCGGTGAAGTAGGTGAAAAACTGTTTTTT. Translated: CSARDRGQGGEVGEKLFF.

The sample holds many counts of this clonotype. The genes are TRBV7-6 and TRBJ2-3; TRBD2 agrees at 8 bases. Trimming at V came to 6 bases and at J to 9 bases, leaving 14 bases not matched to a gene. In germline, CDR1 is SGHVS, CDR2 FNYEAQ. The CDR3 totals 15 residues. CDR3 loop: CASSTSGSKAQTQYF. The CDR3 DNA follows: TGTGCCAGCAGTACCAGCGGGAGCAAAGCCCAGACGCAGTATTTT.

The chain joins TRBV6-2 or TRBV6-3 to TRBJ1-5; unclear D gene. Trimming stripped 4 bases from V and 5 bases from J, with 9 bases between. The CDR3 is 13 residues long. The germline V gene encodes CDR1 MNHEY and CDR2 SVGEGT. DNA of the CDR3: TGTGCCAGCAGTTTTGCTATTGATCAGCCCCAGCATTTT. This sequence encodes CASSFAIDQPQHF.

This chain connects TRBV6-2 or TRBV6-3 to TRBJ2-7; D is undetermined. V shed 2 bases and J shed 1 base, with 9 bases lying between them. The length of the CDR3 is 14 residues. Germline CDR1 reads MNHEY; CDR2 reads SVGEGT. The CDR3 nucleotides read TGTGCCAGCAGTTACCTTATCGGATCCTACGAGCAGTACTTC. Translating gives CASSYLIGSYEQYF.

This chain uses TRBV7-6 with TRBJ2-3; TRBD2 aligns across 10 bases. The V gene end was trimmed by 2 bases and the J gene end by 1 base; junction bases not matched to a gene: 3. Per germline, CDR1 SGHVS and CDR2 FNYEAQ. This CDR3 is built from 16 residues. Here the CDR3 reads CASSLRSGGGTDTQYF. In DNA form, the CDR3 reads TGTGCCAGCAGCTTACGCAGCGGGGGGGGCACAGATACGCAGTATTTT.

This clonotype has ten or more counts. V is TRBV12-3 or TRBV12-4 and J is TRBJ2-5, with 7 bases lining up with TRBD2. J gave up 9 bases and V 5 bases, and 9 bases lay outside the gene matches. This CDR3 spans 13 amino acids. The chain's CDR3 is CASSQTSANAQYF. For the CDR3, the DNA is TGTGCCAGCAGTCAAACTAGCGCAAACGCCCAGTACTTC.

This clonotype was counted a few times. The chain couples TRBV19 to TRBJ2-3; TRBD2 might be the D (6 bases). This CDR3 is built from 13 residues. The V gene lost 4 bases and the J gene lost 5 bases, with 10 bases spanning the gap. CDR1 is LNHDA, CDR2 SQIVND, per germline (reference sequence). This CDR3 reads CASSTRGGDTQYF. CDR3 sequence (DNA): TGTGCCAGTAGTACGCGGGGCGGAGATACGCAGTATTTT.

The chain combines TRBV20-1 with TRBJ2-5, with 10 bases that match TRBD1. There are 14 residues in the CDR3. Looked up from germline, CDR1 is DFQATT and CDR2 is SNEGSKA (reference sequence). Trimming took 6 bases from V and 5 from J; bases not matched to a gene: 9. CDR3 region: CSAQDRGILETQYF. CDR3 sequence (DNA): TGCAGTGCCCAGGACAGGGGGATTTTGGAGACCCAGTACTTC.

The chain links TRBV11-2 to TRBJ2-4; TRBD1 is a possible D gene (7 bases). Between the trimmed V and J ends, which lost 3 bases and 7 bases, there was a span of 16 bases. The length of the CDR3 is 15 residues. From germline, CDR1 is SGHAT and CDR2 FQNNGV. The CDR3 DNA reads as TGTGCCAGCAGCTTCGGGATCTCAGGGGGGAACATTCAGTACTTC. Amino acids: CASSFGISGGNIQYF.

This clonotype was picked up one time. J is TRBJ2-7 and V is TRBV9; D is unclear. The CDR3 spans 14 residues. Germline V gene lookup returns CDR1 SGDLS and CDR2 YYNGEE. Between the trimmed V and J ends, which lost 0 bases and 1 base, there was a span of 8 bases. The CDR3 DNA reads TGTGCCAGCAGCGTAGATGGCAGTTCCTACGAGCAGTACTTC. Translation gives CASSVDGSSYEQYF.

As DNA, the CDR3 is TGTGCCAGCAGTTTGGCTCTGATGAGCAATGAGCAGTTCTTC. Encoded protein: CASSLALMSNEQFF. V and J are TRBV28 and TRBJ2-1; no firm D call. The ends were cut back, 3 bases at V and 6 bases at J, with 12 bases in the middle. CDR1 MDHEN and CDR2 SYDVKM come from the germline V gene. This CDR3 contains 14 residues.

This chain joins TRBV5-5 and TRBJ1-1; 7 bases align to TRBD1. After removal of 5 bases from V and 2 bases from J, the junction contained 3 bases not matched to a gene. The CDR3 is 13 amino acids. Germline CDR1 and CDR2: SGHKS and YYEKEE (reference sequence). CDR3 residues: CASRHRGNTEAFF. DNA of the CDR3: TGTGCCAGCAGGCACAGGGGTAACACTGAAGCTTTCTTT.

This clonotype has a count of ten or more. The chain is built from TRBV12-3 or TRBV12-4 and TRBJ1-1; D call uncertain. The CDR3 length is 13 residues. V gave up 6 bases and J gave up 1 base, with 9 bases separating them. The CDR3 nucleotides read TGTGCCAGCAGCTTGAAGAGGAACACTGAAGCTTTCTTT. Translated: CASSLKRNTEAFF.

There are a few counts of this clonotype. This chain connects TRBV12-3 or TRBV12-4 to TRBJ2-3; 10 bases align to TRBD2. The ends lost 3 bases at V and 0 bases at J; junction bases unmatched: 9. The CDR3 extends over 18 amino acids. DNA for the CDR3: TGTGCCAGCAGTTTTCCTGCCGGACTAGCGGAGAGCACAGATACGCAGTATTTT. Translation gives CASSFPAGLAESTDTQYF.

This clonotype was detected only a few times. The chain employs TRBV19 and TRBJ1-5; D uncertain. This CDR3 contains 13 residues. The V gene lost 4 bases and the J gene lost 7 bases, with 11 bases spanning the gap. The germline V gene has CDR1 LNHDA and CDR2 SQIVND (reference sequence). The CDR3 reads CASSKSRRQPQHF. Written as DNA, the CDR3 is TGTGCCAGTAGTAAGTCGAGGAGGCAGCCCCAGCATTTT.

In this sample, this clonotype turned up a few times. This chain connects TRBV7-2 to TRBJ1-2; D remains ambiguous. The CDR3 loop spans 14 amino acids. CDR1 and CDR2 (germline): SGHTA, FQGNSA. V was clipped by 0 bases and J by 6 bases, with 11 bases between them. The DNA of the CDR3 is TGTGCCAGCAGCTTAGCCAACCCCACCGATGGCTACACCTTC. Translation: CASSLANPTDGYTF.

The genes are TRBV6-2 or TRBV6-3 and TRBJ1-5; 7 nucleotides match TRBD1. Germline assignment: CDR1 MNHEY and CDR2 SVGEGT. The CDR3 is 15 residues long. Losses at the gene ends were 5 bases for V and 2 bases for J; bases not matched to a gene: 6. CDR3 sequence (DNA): TGTGCCAGCAGTCACACGGGGACAGGCAATCAGCCCCAGCATTTT. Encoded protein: CASSHTGTGNQPQHF.

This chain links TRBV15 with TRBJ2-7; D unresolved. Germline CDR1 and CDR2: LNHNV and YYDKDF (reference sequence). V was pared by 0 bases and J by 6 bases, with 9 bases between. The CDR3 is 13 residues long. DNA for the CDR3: TGTGCCACCAGCAGAGATGTGGCTTCCGAGCAGTACTTC. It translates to CATSRDVASEQYF. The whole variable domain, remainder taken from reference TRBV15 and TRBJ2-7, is DAMVIQNPRYQVTQFGKPVTLSCSQTLNHNVMYWYQQKSSQAPKLLFHYYDKDFNNEADTPDNFQSRRPNTSFCFLDIRSPGLGDTAMYLCATSRDVASEQYFGPGTRLTVT.

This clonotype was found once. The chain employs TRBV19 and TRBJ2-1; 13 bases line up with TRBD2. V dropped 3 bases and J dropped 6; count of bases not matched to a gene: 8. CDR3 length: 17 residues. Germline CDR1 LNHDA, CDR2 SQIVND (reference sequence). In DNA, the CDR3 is TGTGCCAGTAGTATGGCTCGGACTAGCGGGAGCTCCAATGAGCAGTTCTTC. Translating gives CASSMARTSGSSNEQFF.